One and the same sample provided the 27 T cell receptor beta chains below, sequenced in a study of T cells in Graves' hyperthyroidism and ophthalmopathy. The source material, RNA transcripts, was used to amplify TCR beta CDR3 regions. An initial round of RT-PCR targeting the TCR CDR3 relied on the HTBI primer set. MiXCR, applied by TCRdb to the multiplex PCR reads, yields one record per CDR3 protein. The sample includes roughly 360,000 distinct CDR3 sequences, less than 15% of them seen just once. The sequenced sample consisted of blood. All receptors derive from a man aged 30 to 45 with Graves' hyperthyroidism that later progressed to Graves' ophthalmopathy.

This clonotype was recorded a few times. The rearrangement links TRBV7-9 to TRBJ2-2, with D unresolved. V was cut by 6 bases and J by 7 bases, with 12 bases left in between. The CDR3 is 13 residues long. Germline CDR1 and CDR2: SEHNR and FQNEAQ (reference sequence). The CDR3 DNA follows: TGTGCCAGCAGTCTGACTTGGGACGGGGAGCTGTTTTTT. It encodes CASSLTWDGELFF.

This clonotype was picked up many times. The V gene is TRBV18, the J gene TRBJ1-1; D gene unclear. Germline assignment: CDR1 KGHSH and CDR2 LQKENI. This CDR3 comprises 14 residues. Between the trimmed V and J ends, which lost 2 bases and 4 bases, there was a span of 11 bases. CDR3 loop: CASSPLDSGTEAFF. DNA of the CDR3: TGTGCCAGCTCACCATTGGATTCGGGCACTGAAGCTTTCTTT.

In this sample, this clonotype turned up many times. The chain combines TRBV6-1 with TRBJ1-1; D is ambiguous. CDR1 is MNHNS and CDR2 is SASEGT in the germline V gene. The V gene lost 8 bases and the J gene lost 1 base, with 5 bases spanning the gap. This CDR3 has 11 amino acids. The CDR3 DNA reads TGTGCCAGCTCGGAGAACACTGAAGCTTTCTTT. Its translation is CASSENTEAFF.

There are many counts of this clonotype. V is TRBV4-1 and J is TRBJ1-6, with a possible D match to TRBD1 (5 bases). Germline assignment: CDR1 MGHRA and CDR2 YSYEKL. V lost 1 base, J lost 6 bases, and 13 bases lay in between. This CDR3 spans 16 amino acids. CDR3 in amino acids: CASSQARDGPNSPLHF. DNA for the CDR3: TGCGCCAGCAGCCAAGCACGGGACGGCCCTAATTCACCCCTCCACTTT.

This clonotype occurred many times. V and J are TRBV2 and TRBJ2-2; D unclear. The CDR3 contains 15 residues. V was shortened by 6 bases and J by 8 bases, with 19 bases between the two germline ends. Looked up from germline, CDR1 is SNHLY and CDR2 is FYNNEI. The CDR3 DNA is TGTGCCAGCAGAGGACCTAGACACCTTGCGGGGGAGCTGTTTTTT. This translates into CASRGPRHLAGELFF.

The CDR3 DNA reads as TGTGCCAGCAGAAGGGGGTACGAGCAGTACTTC. This encodes CASRRGYEQYF. This chain joins TRBV27 and TRBJ2-7, with D possibly matching TRBD1 (6 bases). Germline loops: CDR1 MNHEY, CDR2 SMNVEV (reference sequence). The CDR3 has 11 residues. V was clipped by 6 bases and J by 4 bases, with 7 bases between them.

The table lists this clonotype with many counts. For the CDR3, the DNA is TGTGCCAGCAGTTTAGGGACGTGGAACCAGCCCCAGCATTTT. Encoded protein: CASSLGTWNQPQHF. The gene calls are TRBV12-3 or TRBV12-4 and TRBJ1-5; D not certain. The CDR3 runs to 14 residues. Trimming took off 1 base at V and 7 bases at J, with 11 bases between the two ends.

For the CDR3, the DNA is TGTGCCAGCAGCTTGCTGCCAGGGAATCAGCCCCAGCATTTT. Its translation: CASSLLPGNQPQHF. The chain carries TRBV5-6 and TRBJ1-5; D is perhaps TRBD1 (5 bases). Trimming removed 1 base at V and 4 bases at J, with 9 bases between. This CDR3 contains 14 residues. The germline V gene encodes CDR1 SGHDT and CDR2 YYEEEE.

The V call is TRBV12-5, the J call TRBJ2-5, with 15 bases matching TRBD2. The germline CDR1 and CDR2 sequences are LGHNT and FRNRAP. The junction had 8 bases not matched to a gene; V was cut back by 5 bases and J by 4 bases. CDR3 length equals 17 residues. Here the CDR3 reads CASGLGLAGGLGETQYF. The CDR3 DNA sequence: TGTGCTAGTGGTCTCGGACTAGCGGGGGGGCTGGGAGAGACCCAGTACTTC.

This clonotype was picked up many times. The chain carries TRBV14 and TRBJ2-7, with D unresolved. Looked up from germline, CDR1 is SGHDN and CDR2 is FVKESK. Trimming left V 8 bases short and J 2 bases short, with 10 bases between. The CDR3 consists of 12 residues. The CDR3 bases are TGTGCCAGCGGGCAGACAACCTACGAGCAGTACTTC. It codes for CASGQTTYEQYF.

This chain joins TRBV4-1 and TRBJ1-6, with TRBD1 matching 8 bases. The V and J ends lost 1 base and 4 bases, in that order; junction bases with no gene match: 18. The CDR3 totals 21 residues. The germline V gene encodes CDR1 MGHRA and CDR2 YSYEKL. Written as DNA, the CDR3 is TGCGCCAGCAGCCAAGGACCTCGGTGGCAGGGGGCGATAATTTATAATTCACCCCTCCACTTT. Translation: CASSQGPRWQGAIIYNSPLHF.

This clonotype was counted once. V gene TRBV5-6 combines with J gene TRBJ2-5, with 9 bases that match TRBD2. This CDR3 spans 14 amino acids. J was trimmed by 5 bases and V by 4 bases; bases with no gene match: 6. CDR1 is SGHDT and CDR2 is YYEEEE in the germline V gene. CDR3: CASSPAGGWETQYF. CDR3 nucleotide sequence: TGTGCCAGCAGCCCCGCGGGAGGGTGGGAGACCCAGTACTTC.

This clonotype has ten or more counts. The gene calls are TRBV5-1 and TRBJ1-2; no firm D call. CDR3 length: 14 amino acids. CDR1 SGHRS and CDR2 YFSETQ come from the germline V gene. V was shortened by 0 bases and J by 6 bases, with 12 bases between the two germline ends. This CDR3 reads CASSLAGRLHGYTF. CDR3 bases: TGCGCCAGCAGCTTGGCGGGCAGGCTGCATGGCTACACCTTC.

This clonotype was counted many times. The chain carries TRBV6-1 and TRBJ1-1, with D possibly TRBD1 on 5 matching bases. CDR1 is MNHNS, CDR2 SASEGT, per germline. There are 13 residues in the CDR3. Trimming removed 7 bases from V and 3 bases from J, with 12 bases in between. Here the CDR3 DNA reads TGTGCCAGCACCGGGACTTACGACACTGAAGCTTTCTTT. Protein sequence: CASTGTYDTEAFF.

This clonotype has at least ten counts. This sequence joins TRBV7-7 and TRBJ2-7; D may be TRBD2 (5 bases). This CDR3 is built from 13 residues. Looked up from germline, CDR1 is SSHAT and CDR2 is FNYEAQ (reference sequence). Between the trimmed V and J ends, which lost 5 bases and 6 bases, there was a span of 14 bases. The DNA for the CDR3 is TGTGCCAGCAGCCTTACCATAGCGCGCGAGCAGTACTTC. This gives the protein CASSLTIAREQYF.

This clonotype was seen repeatedly, ten times or more. The chain uses TRBV12-3 or TRBV12-4 and TRBJ1-2; 7 nucleotides align to TRBD1. CDR3 length: 14 residues. V lost 6 bases to trimming and J lost 1 base; unmatched junction nucleotides: 5. CDR3: CASSPGQLNYGYTF. DNA of the CDR3: TGTGCCAGCAGCCCGGGACAGCTTAACTATGGCTACACCTTC.

As concerns this clonotype: The junction does not match germline at one end; this may be a read error. This chain joins TRBV18 and TRBJ2-2; no reliable D call. The germline gives CDR1 KGHSH, CDR2 LQKENI. There are 15 residues in the CDR3. CDR3 sequence (DNA): TGTGCCAGCTCACCACCGACTCCGAAAACCGGGGAGCTGTTTTTT. Translation gives CASSPPTPKTGELFF.

CDR3 nucleotides: TGTGCCAGCAGCGTAGAAACAGGAAGGTTGGGAGAGACCCAGTACTTC. It specifies CASSVETGRLGETQYF. The rearrangement joins TRBV9 to TRBJ2-5, with a tentative D call TRBD1 (5 bases). The CDR3 is made up of 16 amino acids. Per the germline V gene, CDR1 is SGDLS and CDR2 is YYNGEE. V dropped 0 bases and J dropped 4 bases, with 16 bases sitting between them.

The sample holds many counts of this clonotype. The chain couples TRBV12-3 or TRBV12-4 to TRBJ2-5; D is possibly TRBD2 (6 bases). The CDR3 has 14 residues. V was trimmed by 6 bases and J by 1 base, leaving 12 bases between them. The CDR3 protein is CASSLTSPQETQYF. The CDR3 DNA follows: TGTGCCAGCAGCTTAACTAGCCCCCAAGAGACCCAGTACTTC.

This clonotype was counted at least ten times. V is TRBV30 and J is TRBJ1-2; perhaps TRBD1 as D (5 bases). Trimming stripped 1 base from V and 2 bases from J, with 8 bases between. CDR1 GTSNPN and CDR2 SVGIG come from the germline V gene (reference sequence). The CDR3 has 13 amino acids. CDR3 residues: CAWSAPGNYGYTF. The CDR3 coding sequence is TGTGCCTGGAGTGCCCCAGGGAACTATGGCTACACCTTC.

This clonotype has only a few counts. The junction shows a germline mismatch at one end, possibly a read error. The rearrangement joins TRBV7-7 to TRBJ2-2; no firm D call. The CDR3 runs 13 residues. Germline V gene sequence: CDR1 SSHAT, CDR2 FNYEAQ (reference sequence). CDR3: CASTPRAGGELFF. CDR3 coding DNA: TGTGCTAGCACCCCTAGAGCCGGCGGGGAGCTGTTTTTT.

This clonotype came up many times. The rearrangement links TRBV12-5 to TRBJ2-7; D is unclear. Germline V CDR1 and CDR2: LGHNT, FRNRAP. The V gene lost 1 base and the J gene lost 3 bases, with 4 bases spanning the gap. The CDR3 is 12 residues long. CDR3 region: CASGLGLYEQYF. In DNA, the CDR3 is TGTGCTAGTGGTTTGGGCCTCTACGAGCAGTACTTC.

Remarks on this clonotype: At one of its ends the junction is not consistent with the germline gene, which may arise from a read error. The chain employs TRBV12-3 or TRBV12-4 and TRBJ2-3; D remains unclear. This CDR3 is 14 amino acids long. The CDR3 coding sequence is TGTACCAGCAGTAACCCCCAAAAGGCAGATACGCAGTATTTT. It codes for CTSSNPQKADTQYF.

This clonotype showed up many times. J is TRBJ1-6 and V is TRBV5-1; TRBD1 is a possible D gene (5 bases). Germline V gene sequence: CDR1 SGHRS, CDR2 YFSETQ. This CDR3 comprises 15 residues. Trimming shortened V by 0 bases and J by 8 bases, and 12 bases separated the two germline ends. CDR3 protein: CASSLGDLRYSPLHF. For the CDR3, the DNA is TGCGCCAGCAGCTTGGGGGACCTCCGATATTCACCCCTCCACTTT. Drawing the rest from reference TRBV5-1 and TRBJ1-6, the complete variable domain is KAGVTQTPRYLIKTRGQQVTLSCSPISGHRSVSWYQQTPGQGLQFLFEYFSETQRNKGNFPGRFSGRQFSNSRSEMNVSTLELGDSALYLCASSLGDLRYSPLHFGNGTRLTVT.

This clonotype was observed a few times. V is TRBV29-1 and J is TRBJ2-1; D might be TRBD1 (6 bases). The CDR3 length is 14 residues. From germline, CDR1 is SQVTM and CDR2 ANQGSEA. Trimming cost V 7 bases and J 3 bases, with 16 bases left between them. Written as DNA, the CDR3 is TGCAGCGCTTACAGGGATGGGGTCTACAATGAGCAGTTCTTC. This sequence encodes CSAYRDGVYNEQFF.

This clonotype was counted between two and nine times. This chain connects TRBV19 to TRBJ1-1; D possibly corresponds to TRBD1 (6 bases). CDR1 LNHDA and CDR2 SQIVND come from the germline V gene (reference sequence). The ends were cut back, 10 bases at V and 0 bases at J, with 12 bases in the middle. This CDR3 contains 13 residues. The CDR3 coding sequence is TGTGCCATTTCGGACAGTTTGAACACTGAAGCTTTCTTT. It encodes CAISDSLNTEAFF.

The rearrangement links TRBV4-1 to TRBJ1-1; D remains unclear. Trimming cost V 4 bases and J 2 bases, with 14 bases left between them. The CDR3 has 15 amino acids. Per germline, CDR1 MGHRA and CDR2 YSYEKL. In DNA form, the CDR3 reads TGCGCCAGCAGCCCTCACTTGGCAGGAAACACTGAAGCTTTCTTT. Its protein product is CASSPHLAGNTEAFF.